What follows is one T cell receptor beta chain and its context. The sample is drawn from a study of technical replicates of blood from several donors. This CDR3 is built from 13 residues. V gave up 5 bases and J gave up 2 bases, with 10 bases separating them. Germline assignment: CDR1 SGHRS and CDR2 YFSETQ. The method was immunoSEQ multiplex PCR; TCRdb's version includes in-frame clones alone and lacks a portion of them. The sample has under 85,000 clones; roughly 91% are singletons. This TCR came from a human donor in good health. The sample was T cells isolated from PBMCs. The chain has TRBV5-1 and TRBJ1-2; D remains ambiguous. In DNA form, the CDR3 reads TGCGCCAGCAGGTCCGACATAAACTATGGCTACACCTTC. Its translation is CASRSDINYGYTF.